This record looks at one T cell receptor (beta chain) sequence and its context. The antigen remains undetermined. These data originate in a study of cytomegalovirus exposure and HLA in healthy donors. As for the study in general: Samples from HLA-typed donors yielded about 80 million unique TCRs in an early data release.

Study-wide results and limits: As a later analysis showed, a missense DCLRE1C variant was linked to trimming of TCR beta V- and J-genes.

It was with 60 Vbeta and 13 Jbeta primers that the PCR ran. Here immunoSEQ multiplex PCR was the method, and the copy in TCRdb shows in-frame clones only, minus some. The profile covers over 130,000 clones, with 79% appearing a single time and 6.3% taken by the ten largest. CDR1 and CDR2 (germline): LNHDA, SQIVND (reference sequence). V shed 4 bases and J shed 6 bases, with 16 bases lying between them. The CDR3 contains 15 residues. The TCR sequence derives from a man aged 45-65 years in good health and CMV-seropositive. The sequencing input was PBMCs. This chain links TRBV19 with TRBJ1-5, with D perhaps TRBD1 (6 bases). CDR3 nucleotide sequence: TGTGCCAGTAGTACCGCAGGGGCTGGGGGTCAGCCCCAGCATTTT. The encoded protein is CASSTAGAGGQPQHF. Using reference TRBV19 and TRBJ1-5 for the parts outside the CDR3, the full variable domain is DGGITQSPKYLFRKEGQNVTLSCEQNLNHDAMYWYRQDPGQGLRLIYYSQIVNDFQKGDIAEGYSVSREKKESFPLTVTSAQKNPTAFYLCASSTAGAGGQPQHFGDGTRLSIL.